This record covers a single T cell receptor (beta chain). Its target is unknown. These data come from a study of post-analysis software for immune sequencing data. Trimming removed 1 base at V and 7 bases at J, with 11 bases between. CDR1 and CDR2 (germline): LGHDT, YNNKEL (reference sequence). This CDR3 spans 13 amino acids. The study, taken as a whole, reports: Patients showed TRBV5-6, TRBV5-1 and TRBV20-1 among five TRBV segments more frequent than in controls.

Sequencing libraries made from TCR beta cDNA carried unique molecular identifiers. TCRdb re-called the PCR reads through MiXCR, storing one row per CDR3 protein. In the table there are 550,000 to 700,000 distinct CDR3 sequences, around 47% of which are singletons. The sample was blood. This sequence originates from a girl aged 10 to 17 with multiple sclerosis. This chain connects TRBV3-1 to TRBJ2-7; D gene uncertain. CDR3 in amino acids: CASSQVPVQEQYF. The CDR3 nucleotides read TGTGCCAGCAGCCAAGTCCCGGTGCAGGAGCAGTACTTC.